This T cell receptor (beta chain) stems from a study of T cell responses to AZD1222 COVID-19 vaccine listed by TCRdb under 2021. In the study overall: TCR sequencing covered some 250 trial participants: some 210 given two doses of AZD1222 and 26 given two doses of MenACWY control vaccine. Enrollment into the trials was organized by age into subgroups of 18-55, 56-69 and 70-plus years, and those subgroups contained roughly 140, 27 and 60 TCR-sequenced participants, respectively.

The CDR3 measures 16 amino acids from cysteine to phenylalanine. Only CDR3 DNA is held: 48 bases, read in frame from base 1. The V end loses 0 bases and the J end loses 0 bases, and a stretch of 11 bases separates them. CDR1 and CDR2, per the germline V gene, are LGHNA and YSLEER. The paper as a whole reports these results and caveats: The vaccine-associated CD4 TCRs covered the entire spike protein, and the dominant responses fell in regions 160-218 and 743-854. Conclusions about previously exposed vaccinees are limited because only six or seven AZD1222 recipients were SARS-CoV-2 seropositive at baseline. Reportedly, almost half of the unique spike-specific TCRs recognized epitopes lying outside the regions that are mutated in the B.1.351 and B.1.1.7 variants. The 56-69-year group was small, and its depth increase did not reach significance, likely because of low power. Spike-specific TCR breadth and depth rose significantly after two AZD1222 doses compared with day 0 and with MenACWY recipients. No day 14 peak-response samples were available, so repertoires were characterized only after the peak T cell response. Participants were mostly white British, with more females than males. The authors suggested clonal diversity may have been underestimated.

The time point label of this sample denotes: baseline before first vaccination. The sample's treatment or condition label, decoded: meningococcal conjugate vaccine given as trial control. Vaccinee samples were obtained from the UK trials COV001 and COV002, which included a single-blind randomized controlled phase 2/3 trial of AZD1222 (ChAdOx1 nCoV-19) in healthy adults. Trial participant PBMC samples were collected at day 0 and day 28 after the second dose for TCRbeta chain sequencing. In regard to this clone: Its antigen is not yet known. Per-base qualities were not stored, and no clone one base away is much larger.

The CDR3 regions of human TCRbeta chains were analyzed by immunosequencing. Regarding the original processing steps: TCRs in the repertoires were matched against a reference library of SARS-CoV-2-specific TCRs that had been generated with the MIRA antigen-specificity platform. Breadth meant the fraction of unique TCRs that were SARS-CoV-2-associated, whereas depth meant the fraction of total T cells that were SARS-CoV-2-associated. Each spike-specific TCR was assigned to its reactive spike region and to a CD4 or CD8 class using the MIRA data. Log10-transformed breadth and depth values were compared by one-way ANOVA with Sidak's multiple comparisons tests. Here the immuneACCESS table is served through TCRdb, limited to in-frame sequences with V and J called. Missing clones are a known gap in these copies; in checked studies unresolved V genes cover under half, and the rest lacks a known reason. From that table come the V and J calls and clone size; the DNA was used to work out D and trimming. This sample holds about 140,000 clones; roughly 93% were observed only once. The top ten clones comprise 0.75% to 1% of the sample.

The clonotype comes from an adult in good health. The rearranged chain carries TRBV4-3 and TRBJ1-1; the D segment could be TRBD1, given 6 matching bases. Here the sequenced sample was peripheral blood, taken on day 0 of MenACWY control vaccination. The CDR3 sequence is CASSQEVGQLNTEAFF. Here is the DNA: TGCGCCAGCAGCCAAGAAGTTGGACAGCTGAACACTGAAGCTTTCTTT.